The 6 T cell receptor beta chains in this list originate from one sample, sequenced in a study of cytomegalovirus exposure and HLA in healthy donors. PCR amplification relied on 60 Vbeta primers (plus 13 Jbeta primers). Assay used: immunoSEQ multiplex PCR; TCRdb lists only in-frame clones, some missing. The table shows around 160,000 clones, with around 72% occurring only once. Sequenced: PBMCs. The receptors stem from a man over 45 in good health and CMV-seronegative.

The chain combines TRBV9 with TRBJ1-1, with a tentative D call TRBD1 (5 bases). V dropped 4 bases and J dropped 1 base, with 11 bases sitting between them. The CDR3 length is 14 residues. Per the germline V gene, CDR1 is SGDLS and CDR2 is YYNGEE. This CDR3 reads CASSTRDRNTEAFF. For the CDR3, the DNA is TGTGCCAGCAGCACCCGTGACAGGAACACTGAAGCTTTCTTT.

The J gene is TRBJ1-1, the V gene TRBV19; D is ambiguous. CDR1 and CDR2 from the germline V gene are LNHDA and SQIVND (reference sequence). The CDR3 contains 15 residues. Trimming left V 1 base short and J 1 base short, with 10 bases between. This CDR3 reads CASSIVGRPNTEAFF. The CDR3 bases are TGTGCCAGTAGTATAGTGGGCAGGCCGAACACTGAAGCTTTCTTT.

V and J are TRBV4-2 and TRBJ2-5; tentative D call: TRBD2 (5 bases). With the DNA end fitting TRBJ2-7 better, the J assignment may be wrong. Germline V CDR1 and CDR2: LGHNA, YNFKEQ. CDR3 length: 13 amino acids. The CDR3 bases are TGTGCCAGCAGCCAAAACGGGAACTACGAGCAGTACTTC. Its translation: CASSQNGNYEQYF.

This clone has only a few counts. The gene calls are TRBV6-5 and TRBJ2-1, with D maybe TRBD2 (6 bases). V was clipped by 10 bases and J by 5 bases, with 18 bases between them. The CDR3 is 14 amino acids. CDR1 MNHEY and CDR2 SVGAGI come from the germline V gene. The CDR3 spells CATFGGVLNNEQFF. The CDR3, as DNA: TGTGCCACCTTCGGGGGAGTCCTCAACAATGAGCAGTTCTTC.

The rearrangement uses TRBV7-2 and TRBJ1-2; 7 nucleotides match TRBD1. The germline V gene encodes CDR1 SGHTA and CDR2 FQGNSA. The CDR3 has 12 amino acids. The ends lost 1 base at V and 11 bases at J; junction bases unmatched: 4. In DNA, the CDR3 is TGTGCCAGCAGCTTAGGGACAGGTCGATACACCTTC. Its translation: CASSLGTGRYTF. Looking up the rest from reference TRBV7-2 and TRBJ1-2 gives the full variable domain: GAGVSQSPSNKVTEKGKDVELRCDPISGHTALYWYRQSLGQGLEFLIYFQGNSAPDKSGLPSDRFSAERTGGSVSTLTIQRTQQEDSAVYLCASSLGTGRYTFGSGTRLTVV.

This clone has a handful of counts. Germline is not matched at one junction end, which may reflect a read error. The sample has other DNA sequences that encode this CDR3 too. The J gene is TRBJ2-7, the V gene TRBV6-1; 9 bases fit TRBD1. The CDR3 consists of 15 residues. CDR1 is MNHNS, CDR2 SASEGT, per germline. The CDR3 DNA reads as TGTGCCAGCAGTCCGTCAGGACAGGGGTTGGAAGAGCAGTACTTT. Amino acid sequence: CASSPSGQGLEEQYF.